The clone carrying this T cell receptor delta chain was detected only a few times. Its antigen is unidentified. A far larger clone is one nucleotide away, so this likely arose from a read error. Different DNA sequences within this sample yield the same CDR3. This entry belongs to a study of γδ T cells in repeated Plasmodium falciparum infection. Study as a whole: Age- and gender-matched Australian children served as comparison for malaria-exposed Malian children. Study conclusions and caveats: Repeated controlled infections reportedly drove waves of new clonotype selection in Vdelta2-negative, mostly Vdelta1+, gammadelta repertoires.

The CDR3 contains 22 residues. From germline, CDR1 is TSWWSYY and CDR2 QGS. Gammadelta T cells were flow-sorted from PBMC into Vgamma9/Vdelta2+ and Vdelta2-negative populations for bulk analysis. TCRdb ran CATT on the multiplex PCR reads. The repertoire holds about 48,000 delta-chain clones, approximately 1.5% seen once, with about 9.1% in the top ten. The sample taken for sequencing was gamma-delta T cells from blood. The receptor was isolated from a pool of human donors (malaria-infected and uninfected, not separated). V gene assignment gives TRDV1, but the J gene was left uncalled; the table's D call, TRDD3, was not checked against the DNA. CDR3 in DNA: TGTGCTCTTGGGGACCTTATCCTTCAACTTCTACTGGGGGATACGGGGACCGATAAACTTATCTTT. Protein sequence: CALGDLILQLLLGDTGTDKLIF.